A single sample is the source of the 8 T cell receptor beta chains below, sequenced in a study of blood T cell repertoires in COVID-19. The protocol was immunoSEQ multiplex PCR, while the TCRdb copy is restricted to in-frame clones and leaves out a portion. The sample consists of 150,000 or so clones, roughly 80% of them appearing once. Sample: PBMCs or T cells enriched from blood (not recorded which). These receptors all come from a middle-aged man who had recovered from COVID-19.

V gene TRBV6-5 combines with J gene TRBJ1-4; D is uncertain. Trimming took 6 bases from V and 3 from J, leaving 14 bases between them. In germline, CDR1 is MNHEY, CDR2 SVGAGI. The CDR3 extends over 15 amino acids. The CDR3 DNA reads TGTGCCAGCAGCCTTTCCCCCGGGGCTAATGAAAAACTGTTTTTT. Translation gives CASSLSPGANEKLFF.

Only one count was recorded for this clone. At one end the junction does not follow the germline gene, possibly because of a read error. This chain connects TRBV29-1 to TRBJ2-7; D is perhaps TRBD2 (5 bases). The germline V gene has CDR1 SQVTM and CDR2 ANQGSEA. This CDR3 is built from 11 residues. CDR3 region: CSVKEGHEQYF. CDR3 nucleotides: TGCAGCGTTAAAGAGGGCCACGAGCAGTACTTC.

The chain recombines TRBV4-1 with TRBJ2-7, with 10 positions matching TRBD1. The junction had 7 bases not matched to a gene; V was cut back by 2 bases and J by 6 bases. This CDR3 spans 15 amino acids. CDR1 MGHRA and CDR2 YSYEKL come from the germline V gene. CDR3 protein: CASSQIRDRGVEQYF. As DNA, the CDR3 is TGCGCCAGCAGCCAAATCCGGGACAGGGGTGTCGAGCAGTACTTC.

This rearrangement joins TRBV19 to TRBJ1-5; D is unclear. V was pared by 5 bases and J by 3 bases, with 11 bases between. The CDR3 is made up of 14 amino acids. The germline V gene encodes CDR1 LNHDA and CDR2 SQIVND (reference sequence). CDR3 sequence reads: CASSQAAYNQPQHF. The CDR3 DNA is TGTGCCAGTAGTCAGGCAGCATACAATCAGCCCCAGCATTTT.

The chain has TRBV5-8 and TRBJ2-7; 8 bases are shared with TRBD2. Losses at the gene ends were 4 bases for V and 6 bases for J; bases not matched to a gene: 12. Per the germline V gene, CDR1 is SGHTS and CDR2 is YDEGEE. CDR3 length equals 15 residues. DNA for the CDR3: TGTGCCAGCAGCATCCTTAGCGGGACCGCGGGCGAGCAGTACTTC. Translated: CASSILSGTAGEQYF.

The chain combines TRBV28 with TRBJ2-7; the D gene is possibly TRBD1 (5 bases). V was clipped by 5 bases and J by 4 bases, with 15 bases between them. The germline V gene has CDR1 MDHEN and CDR2 SYDVKM. This CDR3 comprises 14 residues. The CDR3 sequence: CASSPGRVVYEQYF. CDR3 DNA: TGTGCCAGCAGTCCAGGCAGGGTTGTTTACGAGCAGTACTTC.

This clone was seen more than once but under ten times. The chain combines TRBV6-6 with TRBJ1-5; 7 nucleotides agree with TRBD1. The CDR3 has 14 residues. Germline values: CDR1 MNHNY, CDR2 SVGAGI (reference sequence). V dropped 8 bases and J dropped 2; count of bases not matched to a gene: 6. The CDR3 DNA is TGTGCCAGCCAAGGGGGCCTTGGCAATCAGCCCCAGCATTTT. It is translated as CASQGGLGNQPQHF.

CDR3 DNA: TGTGCCAGTAGCGAAGCGGGGGGGTCCGACGAGCAGTACTTC. Translation: CASSEAGGSDEQYF. The J gene is TRBJ2-7, the V gene TRBV19; 10 nucleotides agree with TRBD2. The CDR3 is 14 amino acids. V lost 6 bases, J lost 5 bases, and 7 bases stayed unmatched. Germline CDR1 and CDR2: LNHDA and SQIVND (reference sequence).